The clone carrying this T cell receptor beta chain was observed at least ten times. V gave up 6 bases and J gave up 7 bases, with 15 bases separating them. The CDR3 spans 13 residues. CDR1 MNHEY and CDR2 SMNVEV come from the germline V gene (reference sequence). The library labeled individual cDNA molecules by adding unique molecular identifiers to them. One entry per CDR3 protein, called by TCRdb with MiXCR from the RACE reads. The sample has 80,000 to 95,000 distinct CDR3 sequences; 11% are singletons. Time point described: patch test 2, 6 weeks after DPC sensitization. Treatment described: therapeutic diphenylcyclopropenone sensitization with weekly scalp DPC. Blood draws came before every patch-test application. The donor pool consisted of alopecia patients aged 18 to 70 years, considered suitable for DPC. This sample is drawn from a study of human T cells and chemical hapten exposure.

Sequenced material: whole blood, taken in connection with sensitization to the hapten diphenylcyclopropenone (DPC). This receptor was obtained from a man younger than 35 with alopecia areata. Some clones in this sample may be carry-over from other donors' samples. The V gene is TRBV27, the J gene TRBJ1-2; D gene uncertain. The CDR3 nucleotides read TGTGCCAGCAGCTACGGGCCGGGAGGTGGCTACACCTTC. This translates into CASSYGPGGGYTF.